This T cell receptor (beta chain) was documented in a study of cytomegalovirus exposure and HLA in healthy donors. In the case of this clone: Antigen: not known.

In the PCR, 60 Vbeta and 13 Jbeta primers were used. Some clones are missing from TCRdb's copy, which holds only in-frame ones; the method was immunoSEQ multiplex PCR. The sample holds 100,000 or so clones; roughly 80% are singletons and the top ten take around 3.7%. Study-wide points: With DRB1 most and HLA-C fewest, TCR association rates differed between HLA loci in a later analysis.

This clonotype originated in a young man in good health and CMV-seropositive. Sequenced sample: PBMCs.

The CDR3: CASSPVGQGGDEQFF. CDR3 in DNA: TGTGCCAGCAGCCCTGTGGGGCAGGGAGGGGATGAGCAGTTCTTC. The V call is TRBV13, the J call TRBJ2-1; TRBD2 matches at 7 bases. The V segment lost 5 bases and the J segment 8 bases; nucleotides outside the gene matches: 12. Germline V lookup: CDR1 PRHDT, CDR2 FYEKMQ (reference sequence). The CDR3 spans 15 residues.